This T cell receptor (beta chain) stems from a study of patients and donors after allogeneic stem cell transplantation. This CDR3 spans 13 amino acids. Per germline, CDR1 SGDLS and CDR2 YYNGEE. V was shortened by 7 bases and J by 10 bases, with 20 bases between the two germline ends. TCRdb reprocessed the RT-PCR reads with MiXCR, giving one entry per CDR3 protein. The table records 800,000 to 1,000,000 distinct CDR3 sequences, 18% of them present only once. This clonotype was seen a handful of times. The TCR originated in a human donor who was either an allogeneic HSCT recipient or a stem cell or donor lymphocyte infusion donor (not recorded which). It is not recorded whose cells these are; they may come from a transplant donor. Sequenced input: blood, either unsorted or a sorted T cell fraction (not recorded which). The J gene is TRBJ1-1, the V gene TRBV9; D uncertain. The CDR3 DNA reads as TGTGCCAGCGCAGAGGCAACCGGTGGCGTAGCTTTCTTT. Protein: CASAEATGGVAFF.